The TCR beta chain described here comes from a study of identical twins. Overall study findings and caveats: Interpretation of the results relied on cross-sectional statistical analysis and not on following the same donors.

In regard to this clonotype: Its specificity is unknown.

Via MiXCR, TCRdb re-called the 5' RACE reads, giving one row per CDR3 protein. The sample consists of some 330,000 distinct CDR3 sequences, roughly 10% of them appearing once. V was pared by 3 bases and J by 3 bases, with 3 bases of the junction left unmatched. Germline-derived CDR1 and CDR2 are MGHRA and YSYEKL. The CDR3 has 15 amino acids. Source material: naive T cells sorted from blood. This TCR came from a woman in her forties or fifties in good health. J is TRBJ2-5 and V is TRBV4-1, with 11 bases fitting TRBD2. CDR3 in amino acids: CASSHTLAGEETQYF. The DNA of the CDR3 is TGCGCCAGCAGCCACACACTAGCGGGAGAAGAGACCCAGTACTTC.